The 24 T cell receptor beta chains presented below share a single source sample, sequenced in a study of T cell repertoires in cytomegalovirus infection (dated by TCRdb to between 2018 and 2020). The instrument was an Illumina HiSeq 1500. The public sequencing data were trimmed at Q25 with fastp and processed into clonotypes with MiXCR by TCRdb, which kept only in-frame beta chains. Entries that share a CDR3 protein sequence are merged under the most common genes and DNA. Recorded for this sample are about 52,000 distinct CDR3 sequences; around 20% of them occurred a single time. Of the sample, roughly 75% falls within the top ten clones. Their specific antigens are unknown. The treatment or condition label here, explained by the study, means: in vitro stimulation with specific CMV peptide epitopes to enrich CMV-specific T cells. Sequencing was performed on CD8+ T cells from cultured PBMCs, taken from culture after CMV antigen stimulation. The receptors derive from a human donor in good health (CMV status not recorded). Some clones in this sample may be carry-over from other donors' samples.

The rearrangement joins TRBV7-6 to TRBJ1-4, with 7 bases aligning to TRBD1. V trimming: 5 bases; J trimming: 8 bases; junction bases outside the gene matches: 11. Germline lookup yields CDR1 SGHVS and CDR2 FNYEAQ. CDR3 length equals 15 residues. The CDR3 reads CASSRAAGGEEKLFF. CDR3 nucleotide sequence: TGTGCCAGCAGCCGAGCGGCAGGGGGGGAAGAAAAACTGTTTTTT.

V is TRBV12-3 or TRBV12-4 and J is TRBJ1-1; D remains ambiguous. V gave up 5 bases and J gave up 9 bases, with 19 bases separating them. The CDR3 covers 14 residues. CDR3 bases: TGTGCCAGCAGTGTAGATCACCCGGGCCTTCAAGCTTTCTTT. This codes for CASSVDHPGLQAFF.

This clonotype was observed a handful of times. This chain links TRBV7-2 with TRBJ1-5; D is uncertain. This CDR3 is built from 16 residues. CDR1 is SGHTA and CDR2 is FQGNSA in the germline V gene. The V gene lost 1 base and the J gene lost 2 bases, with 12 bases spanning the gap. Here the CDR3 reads CASSLDPFGGNQPQHF. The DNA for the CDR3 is TGTGCCAGCAGCTTAGACCCCTTTGGGGGCAATCAGCCCCAGCATTTT.

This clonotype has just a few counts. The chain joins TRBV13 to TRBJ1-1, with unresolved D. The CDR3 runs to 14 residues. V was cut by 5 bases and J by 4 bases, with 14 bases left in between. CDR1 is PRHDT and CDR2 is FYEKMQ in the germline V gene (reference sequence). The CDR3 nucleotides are TGTGCCAGCAGCCTAAGGTCCGAACTCACTGAAGCTTTCTTT. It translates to CASSLRSELTEAFF. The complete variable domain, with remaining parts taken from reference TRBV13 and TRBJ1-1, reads AAGVIQSPRHLIKEKRETATLKCYPIPRHDTVYWYQQGPGQDPQFLISFYEKMQSDKGSIPDRFSAQQFSDYHSELNMSSLELGDSALYFCASSLRSELTEAFFGQGTRLTVV.

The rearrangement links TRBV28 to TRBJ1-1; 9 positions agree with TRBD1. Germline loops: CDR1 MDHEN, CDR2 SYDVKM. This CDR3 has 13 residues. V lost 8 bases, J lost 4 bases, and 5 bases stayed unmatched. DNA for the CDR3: TGTGCCAGCCGCGAGACAGGGGGCACTGAAGCTTTCTTT. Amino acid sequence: CASRETGGTEAFF.

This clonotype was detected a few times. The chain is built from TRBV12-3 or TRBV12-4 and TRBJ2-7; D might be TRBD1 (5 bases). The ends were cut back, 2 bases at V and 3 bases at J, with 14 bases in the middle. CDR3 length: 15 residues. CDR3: CASSLPYRRIYEQYF. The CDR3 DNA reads TGTGCCAGCAGTTTACCCTACAGGAGAATCTACGAGCAGTACTTC.

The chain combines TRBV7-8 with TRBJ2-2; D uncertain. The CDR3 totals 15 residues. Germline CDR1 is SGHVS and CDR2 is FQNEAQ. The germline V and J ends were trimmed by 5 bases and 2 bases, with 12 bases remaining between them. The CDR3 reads CASSPFLPNTGELFF. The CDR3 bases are TGTGCCAGCAGCCCTTTTCTTCCAAACACCGGGGAGCTGTTTTTT.

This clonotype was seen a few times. The CDR3 loop is CASSQTTSGGSQETQYF. DNA for the CDR3: TGCGCCAGCAGCCAGACGACTAGCGGGGGGAGTCAAGAGACCCAGTACTTC. The rearrangement uses TRBV4-3 and TRBJ2-5; 13 bases fit TRBD2. The V gene's germline CDR1 is LGHNA and CDR2 YSLEER. The CDR3 consists of 17 residues. V lost 3 bases and J lost 2; bases outside the gene matches: 6.

CDR3 nucleotides: TGTGCCAGCAGCCTCGGGACAGTGAGATTTTACAATGAGCAGTTCTTC. It is translated as CASSLGTVRFYNEQFF. The chain employs TRBV7-6 and TRBJ2-1, with 7 bases lining up with TRBD1. Germline CDR1 and CDR2: SGHVS and FNYEAQ. The J segment lost 4 bases and the V segment lost 5 bases, leaving 11 bases of the junction unmatched. The CDR3 runs to 16 residues.

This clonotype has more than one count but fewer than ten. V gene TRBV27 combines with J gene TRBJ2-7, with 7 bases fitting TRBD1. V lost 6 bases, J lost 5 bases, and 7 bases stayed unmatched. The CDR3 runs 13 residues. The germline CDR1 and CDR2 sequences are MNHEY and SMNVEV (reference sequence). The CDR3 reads CASSETGSHEQYF. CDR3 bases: TGTGCCAGCAGCGAGACAGGGTCCCACGAGCAGTACTTC.

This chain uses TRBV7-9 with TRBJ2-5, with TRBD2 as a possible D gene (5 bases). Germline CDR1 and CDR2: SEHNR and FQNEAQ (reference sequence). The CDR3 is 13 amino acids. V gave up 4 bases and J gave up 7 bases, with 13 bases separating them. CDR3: CASSSSDRGTQYF. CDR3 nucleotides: TGTGCCAGCAGCTCCTCGGACCGGGGGACCCAGTACTTC.

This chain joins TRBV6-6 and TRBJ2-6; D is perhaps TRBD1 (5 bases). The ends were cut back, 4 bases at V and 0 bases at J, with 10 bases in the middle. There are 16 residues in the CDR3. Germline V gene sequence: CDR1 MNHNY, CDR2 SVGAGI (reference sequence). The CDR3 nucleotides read TGTGCCAGCAGTTTAAAACAGGACTCTGGGGCCAACGTCCTGACTTTC. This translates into CASSLKQDSGANVLTF.

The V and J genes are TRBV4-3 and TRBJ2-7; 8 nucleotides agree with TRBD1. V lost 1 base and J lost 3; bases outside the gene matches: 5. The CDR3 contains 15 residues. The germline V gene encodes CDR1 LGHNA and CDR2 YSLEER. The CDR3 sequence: CASSQGQGNSYEQYF. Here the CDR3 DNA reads TGCGCCAGCAGCCAAGGACAGGGGAATAGCTACGAGCAGTACTTC.

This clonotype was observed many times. CDR3: CASSQGGNQPQHF. The CDR3 DNA reads TGTGCCAGCAGCCAGGGGGGGAATCAGCCCCAGCATTTT. J is TRBJ1-5 and V is TRBV7-8; 7 nucleotides match TRBD1. CDR1 SGHVS and CDR2 FQNEAQ come from the germline V gene. J gave up 4 bases and V 5 bases, and 2 bases lay outside the gene matches. The CDR3 sequence is 13 residues long. Full variable domain (missing parts from reference TRBV7-8 and TRBJ1-5): GAGVSQSPRYKVAKRGQDVALRCDPISGHVSLFWYQQALGQGPEFLTYFQNEAQLDKSGLPSDRFFAERPEGSVSTLKIQRTQQEDSAVYLCASSQGGNQPQHFGDGTRLSIL.

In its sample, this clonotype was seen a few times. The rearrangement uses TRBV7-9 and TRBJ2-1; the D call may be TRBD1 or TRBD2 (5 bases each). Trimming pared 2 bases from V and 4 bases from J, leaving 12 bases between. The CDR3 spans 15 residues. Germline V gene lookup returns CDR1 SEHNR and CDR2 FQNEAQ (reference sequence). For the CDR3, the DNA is TGTGCCAGCAGCTTACAGGGTCGGGAATACAATGAGCAGTTCTTC. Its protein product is CASSLQGREYNEQFF.

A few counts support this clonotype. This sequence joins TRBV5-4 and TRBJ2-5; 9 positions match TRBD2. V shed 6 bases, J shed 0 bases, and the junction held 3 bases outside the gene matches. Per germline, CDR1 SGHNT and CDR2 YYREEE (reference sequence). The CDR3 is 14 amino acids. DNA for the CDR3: TGTGCCAGCACGACTAGCGGACACCAAGAGACCCAGTACTTC. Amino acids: CASTTSGHQETQYF.

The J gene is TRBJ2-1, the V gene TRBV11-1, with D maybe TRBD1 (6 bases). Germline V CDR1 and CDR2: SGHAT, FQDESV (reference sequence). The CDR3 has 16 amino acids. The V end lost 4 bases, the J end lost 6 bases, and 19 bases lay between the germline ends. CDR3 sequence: CASSSPREGDSNEQFF. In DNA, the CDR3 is TGTGCCAGCAGCTCACCCCGAGAGGGGGATTCCAATGAGCAGTTCTTC.

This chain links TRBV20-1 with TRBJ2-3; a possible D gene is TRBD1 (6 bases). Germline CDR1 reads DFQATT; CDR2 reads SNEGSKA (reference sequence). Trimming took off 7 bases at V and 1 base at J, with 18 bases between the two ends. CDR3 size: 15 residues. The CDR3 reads CSVNPGQGRTDTQYF. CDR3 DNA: TGCAGTGTAAACCCGGGGCAGGGGCGCACAGATACGCAGTATTTT.

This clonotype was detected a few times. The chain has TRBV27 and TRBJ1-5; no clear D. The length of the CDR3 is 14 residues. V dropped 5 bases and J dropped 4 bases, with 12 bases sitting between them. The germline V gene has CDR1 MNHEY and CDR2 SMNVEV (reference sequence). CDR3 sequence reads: CASSVGLMNQPQHF. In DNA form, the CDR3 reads TGTGCCAGCAGTGTTGGACTGATGAATCAGCCCCAGCATTTT.

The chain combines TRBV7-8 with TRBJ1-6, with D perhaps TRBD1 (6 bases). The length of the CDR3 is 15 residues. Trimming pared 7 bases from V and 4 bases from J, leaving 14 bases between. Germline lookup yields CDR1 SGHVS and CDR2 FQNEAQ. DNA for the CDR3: TGTGCCAGCACCCCGGCTGGACAGTATAATTCACCCCTCCACTTT. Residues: CASTPAGQYNSPLHF.

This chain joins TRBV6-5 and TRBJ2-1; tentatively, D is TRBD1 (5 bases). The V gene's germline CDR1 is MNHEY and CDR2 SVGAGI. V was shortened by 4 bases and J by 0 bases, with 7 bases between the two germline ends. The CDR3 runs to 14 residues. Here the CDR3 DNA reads TGTGCCAGCAGTTCGGACATCTCCTACAATGAGCAGTTCTTC. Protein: CASSSDISYNEQFF.

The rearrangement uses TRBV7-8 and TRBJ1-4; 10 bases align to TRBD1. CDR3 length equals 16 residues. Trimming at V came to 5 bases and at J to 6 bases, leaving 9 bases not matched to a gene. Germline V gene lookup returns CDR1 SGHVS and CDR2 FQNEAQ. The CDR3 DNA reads TGTGCCAGCAGCGTTACCCGGGACAGGGGCGATGAAAAACTGTTTTTT. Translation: CASSVTRDRGDEKLFF.

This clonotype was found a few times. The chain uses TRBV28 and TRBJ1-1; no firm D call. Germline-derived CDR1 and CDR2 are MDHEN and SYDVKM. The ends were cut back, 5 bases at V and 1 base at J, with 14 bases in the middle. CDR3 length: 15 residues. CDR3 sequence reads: CASSAREDWNTEAFF. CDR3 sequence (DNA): TGTGCCAGCAGTGCCCGCGAAGATTGGAACACTGAAGCTTTCTTT.

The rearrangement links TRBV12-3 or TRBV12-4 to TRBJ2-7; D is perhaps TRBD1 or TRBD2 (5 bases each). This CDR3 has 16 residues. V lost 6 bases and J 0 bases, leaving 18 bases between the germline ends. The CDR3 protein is CASRGSGQPSSYEQYF. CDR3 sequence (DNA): TGTGCCAGCAGGGGGTCGGGGCAGCCGAGCTCCTACGAGCAGTACTTC.